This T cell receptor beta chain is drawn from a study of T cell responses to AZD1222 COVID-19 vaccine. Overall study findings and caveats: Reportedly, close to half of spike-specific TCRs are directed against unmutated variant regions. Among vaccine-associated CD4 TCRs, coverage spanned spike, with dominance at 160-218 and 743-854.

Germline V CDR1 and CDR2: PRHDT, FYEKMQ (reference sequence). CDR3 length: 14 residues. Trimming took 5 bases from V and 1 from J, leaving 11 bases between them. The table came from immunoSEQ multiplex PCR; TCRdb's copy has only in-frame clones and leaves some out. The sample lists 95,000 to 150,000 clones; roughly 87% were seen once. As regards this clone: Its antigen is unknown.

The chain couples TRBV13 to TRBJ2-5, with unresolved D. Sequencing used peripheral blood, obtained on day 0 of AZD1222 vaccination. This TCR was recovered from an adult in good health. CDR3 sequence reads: CASSPGRIQETQYF. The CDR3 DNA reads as TGTGCCAGCAGCCCAGGACGGATCCAAGAGACCCAGTACTTC. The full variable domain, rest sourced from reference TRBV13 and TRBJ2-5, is AAGVIQSPRHLIKEKRETATLKCYPIPRHDTVYWYQQGPGQDPQFLISFYEKMQSDKGSIPDRFSAQQFSDYHSELNMSSLELGDSALYFCASSPGRIQETQYFGPGTRLLVL.